These 13 T cell receptor beta chains share one sample of origin, sequenced in a study of T-cell memory formation after mild COVID-19. MiXCR, run by TCRdb on the 5' RACE reads, gives a single entry per CDR3 protein. The table has 300,000 to 400,000 distinct CDR3 sequences, 15% to 20% seen once. The sample comprised PBMCs or a T cell subset sorted from them (not recorded which). Receptor source: a man aged 18 to 29 who had mild COVID-19 (a few samples of this study predate the infection). Cell type and time point are not known.

The chain links TRBV5-1 to TRBJ2-3; D is ambiguous. Trimming stripped 3 bases from V and 1 base from J, with 9 bases between. This CDR3 spans 14 amino acids. CDR1 is SGHRS and CDR2 is YFSETQ in the germline V gene. CDR3 protein: CASSYSAGTDTQYF. The CDR3, as DNA: TGCGCCAGCAGCTACTCTGCAGGCACAGATACGCAGTATTTT.

In this sample, this clonotype turned up a few times. The V and J genes are TRBV20-1 and TRBJ2-5, with no clear D. CDR3 length: 14 amino acids. CDR1 is DFQATT and CDR2 is SNEGSKA in the germline V gene (reference sequence). V was cut by 0 bases and J by 4 bases, with 12 bases left in between. CDR3 DNA: TGCAGTGCTAGAGATGCCCTTTGGGGAGAGACCCAGTACTTC. This codes for CSARDALWGETQYF.

This clonotype turned up a few times. This sequence joins TRBV4-2 and TRBJ2-1; D is unresolved. The CDR3 contains 15 residues. Germline V gene data show CDR1 as LGHNA and CDR2 as YNFKEQ. The ends were cut back, 0 bases at V and 6 bases at J, with 12 bases in the middle. The CDR3: CASSQENSAPNEQFF. The CDR3, as DNA: TGTGCCAGCAGCCAAGAGAATTCCGCTCCCAATGAGCAGTTCTTC.

This rearrangement joins TRBV2 to TRBJ1-5; D is unresolved. CDR3 length: 15 residues. V was shortened by 4 bases and J by 0 bases, with 10 bases between the two germline ends. The germline V gene encodes CDR1 SNHLY and CDR2 FYNNEI. CDR3 DNA: TGTGCCAGCAGTGTATACGACAATAGCAATCAGCCCCAGCATTTT. It encodes CASSVYDNSNQPQHF.

The chain couples TRBV12-3 or TRBV12-4 to TRBJ2-4; 11 bases are shared with TRBD2. V lost 6 bases and J lost 14; bases outside the gene matches: 12. This CDR3 has 14 residues. This CDR3 reads CASSPSGGHPKEYF. DNA for the CDR3: TGTGCCAGCAGCCCTAGCGGGGGGCATCCTAAGGAGTACTTC.

This clonotype occurred a few times. V gene TRBV9 combines with J gene TRBJ2-5; 8 positions match TRBD2. V trimming: 0 bases; J trimming: 5 bases; junction bases outside the gene matches: 9. CDR3 length equals 16 residues. Germline CDR1 reads SGDLS; CDR2 reads YYNGEE. DNA of the CDR3: TGTGCCAGCAGCGTAGAGCTTAGCGGGGAGGGTGAGACCCAGTACTTC. Its translation is CASSVELSGEGETQYF. Filled out from reference TRBV9 and TRBJ2-5, the complete variable domain reads DSGVTQTPKHLITATGQRVTLRCSPRSGDLSVYWYQQSLDQGLQFLIQYYNGEERAKGNILERFSAQQFPDLHSELNLSSLELGDSALYFCASSVELSGEGETQYFGPGTRLLVL.

This clonotype has a handful of counts. The chain is built from TRBV2 and TRBJ2-4; 8 bases are a match to TRBD1. V lost 6 bases to trimming and J lost 6 bases; unmatched junction nucleotides: 4. CDR3 length: 13 residues. Germline CDR1 reads SNHLY; CDR2 reads FYNNEI. CDR3 amino acids: CASSSDRGNIQYF. The CDR3 DNA reads as TGTGCCAGCAGCTCTGACAGGGGAAACATTCAGTACTTC.

The V gene is TRBV7-9, the J gene TRBJ1-1, with D unclear. The CDR3 has 13 amino acids. Trimming shortened V by 3 bases and J by 8 bases, and 13 bases separated the two germline ends. The germline V gene encodes CDR1 SEHNR and CDR2 FQNEAQ (reference sequence). The CDR3 loop is CASSFQSGVEAFF. In nucleotides, the CDR3 is TGTGCCAGCAGCTTCCAATCGGGCGTCGAAGCTTTCTTT.

The chain recombines TRBV11-2 with TRBJ2-1; tentative D call: TRBD2 (5 bases). The CDR3 has 14 residues. V was clipped by 5 bases and J by 10 bases, with 18 bases between them. Germline V gene lookup returns CDR1 SGHAT and CDR2 FQNNGV. As DNA, the CDR3 is TGTGCCAGCAGCGATCCGAGCGGCGGAAACGAGCAGTTCTTC. Translating it yields CASSDPSGGNEQFF.

The genes are TRBV28 and TRBJ2-2; TRBD1 agrees at 8 bases. The J segment lost 7 bases and the V segment lost 5 bases, leaving 9 bases of the junction unmatched. CDR3 length equals 15 residues. CDR1 and CDR2 from the germline V gene are MDHEN and SYDVKM. As DNA, the CDR3 is TGTGCCAGCAGTACGGCAGGGGGCTTCGGCGGGGAGCTGTTTTTT. Translation: CASSTAGGFGGELFF. Looking up the rest from reference TRBV28 and TRBJ2-2 gives the full variable domain: DVKVTQSSRYLVKRTGEKVFLECVQDMDHENMFWYRQDPGLGLRLIYFSYDVKMKEKGDIPEGYSVSREKKERFSLILESASTNQTSMYLCASSTAGGFGGELFFGEGSRLTVL.

The V call is TRBV6-1, the J call TRBJ2-3, with 12 bases that match TRBD2. CDR3 size: 15 residues. J lost 1 base, V lost 7 bases, and 3 bases had no gene match. In germline, CDR1 is MNHNS, CDR2 SASEGT. CDR3 in DNA: TGTGCCAGCAAACGGACTAGCGGGGGCACAGATACGCAGTATTTT. It yields the protein CASKRTSGGTDTQYF.

A few counts support this clonotype. The chain employs TRBV20-1 and TRBJ2-7; TRBD1 aligns across 8 bases. V shed 2 bases, J shed 5 bases, and the junction held 8 bases outside the gene matches. Germline V CDR1 and CDR2: DFQATT, SNEGSKA (reference sequence). The CDR3 totals 14 residues. The CDR3, as DNA: TGCAGTGCTAGAAAACCAGGGGGCTGGAACGAGCAGTACGTC. Translation gives CSARKPGGWNEQYV.

V is TRBV5-1 and J is TRBJ2-7; 8 bases match TRBD2. The CDR3 has 15 residues. Germline loops: CDR1 SGHRS, CDR2 YFSETQ. The J segment lost 4 bases and the V segment lost 2 bases, leaving 8 bases of the junction unmatched. The CDR3 nucleotides are TGCGCCAGCAGCTTTGGACGGGGGGGCCAGTACGAGCAGTACGTC. The encoded protein is CASSFGRGGQYEQYV.